The 7 T cell receptor beta chains listed next were all sequenced from one sample in a study of cytomegalovirus exposure and HLA in healthy donors. The PCR was carried out with 60 Vbeta primers and 13 Jbeta primers. Assay: immunoSEQ multiplex PCR; the TCRdb copy retains only in-frame clones and omits some. The data show about 130,000 clones, with about 83% seen just once and roughly 4% held by the top ten. The specimen was PBMCs. All receptors come from a woman in her forties in good health and CMV-seropositive.

The chain joins TRBV15 to TRBJ2-7; TRBD2 matches 9 bases. The CDR3 spans 17 residues. CDR1 is LNHNV, CDR2 YYDKDF, per germline (reference sequence). The ends lost 1 base at V and 2 bases at J; junction bases unmatched: 9. CDR3 sequence reads: CATSRGDSGRGAYEQYF. CDR3 in DNA: TGTGCCACCAGCAGAGGCGATAGCGGGAGAGGGGCCTACGAGCAGTACTTC.

This chain uses TRBV2 with TRBJ2-2, with 8 bases aligning to TRBD1. CDR3 length: 15 amino acids. CDR1 is SNHLY, CDR2 FYNNEI, per germline. V lost 3 bases, J lost 6 bases, and 6 bases stayed unmatched. As DNA, the CDR3 is TGTGCCAGCAGTGAGACAGGGGAAGGGGCCGGGGAGCTGTTTTTT. Protein product: CASSETGEGAGELFF.

V and J are TRBV10-3 and TRBJ2-2, with 7 bases that match TRBD2. With 3 bases clipped from V and 4 bases from J, the junction kept 5 bases outside the gene matches. The CDR3 is made up of 15 amino acids. Germline CDR1 reads ENHRY; CDR2 reads SYGVKD. The CDR3 sequence is CAISDSRTSTGELFF. In nucleotides, the CDR3 is TGTGCCATCAGTGATTCGAGGACTAGCACCGGGGAGCTGTTTTTT.

This chain joins TRBV7-8 and TRBJ2-5; D is possibly TRBD2 (5 bases). The germline V gene has CDR1 SGHVS and CDR2 FQNEAQ. With 0 bases removed from V and 2 bases from J, the gap between germline ends came to 13 bases. This CDR3 is built from 16 residues. CDR3 bases: TGTGCCAGCAGCTTAGCGTTGACCCCGGGGCAAGAGACCCAGTACTTC. It yields the protein CASSLALTPGQETQYF.

The chain links TRBV5-1 to TRBJ2-1, with D perhaps TRBD1 (6 bases). Between the trimmed V and J ends, which lost 5 bases and 5 bases, there was a span of 8 bases. Germline values: CDR1 SGHRS, CDR2 YFSETQ. The CDR3 sequence is 12 residues long. The DNA of the CDR3 is TGCGCCAGCAGGAGGGGGAACAATGAGCAGTTCTTC. Translating gives CASRRGNNEQFF.

This chain uses TRBV13 with TRBJ2-3; D possibly corresponds to TRBD1 (5 bases). V was pared by 3 bases and J by 4 bases, with 14 bases between. The CDR3 has 15 residues. Germline lookup yields CDR1 PRHDT and CDR2 FYEKMQ (reference sequence). This chain's CDR3 is CASSLVGAPSDTQYF. The DNA of the CDR3 is TGTGCCAGCAGCTTGGTTGGGGCCCCCTCAGATACGCAGTATTTT.

The chain couples TRBV7-9 to TRBJ2-7; 12 bases are shared with TRBD2. The CDR3 is 14 residues long. Looked up from germline, CDR1 is SEHNR and CDR2 is FQNEAQ (reference sequence). V lost 5 bases and J lost 7; bases outside the gene matches: 6. The CDR3 reads CASSHLAGGQEQYF. The CDR3 nucleotides read TGTGCCAGCAGCCATCTAGCGGGAGGGCAAGAGCAGTACTTC.